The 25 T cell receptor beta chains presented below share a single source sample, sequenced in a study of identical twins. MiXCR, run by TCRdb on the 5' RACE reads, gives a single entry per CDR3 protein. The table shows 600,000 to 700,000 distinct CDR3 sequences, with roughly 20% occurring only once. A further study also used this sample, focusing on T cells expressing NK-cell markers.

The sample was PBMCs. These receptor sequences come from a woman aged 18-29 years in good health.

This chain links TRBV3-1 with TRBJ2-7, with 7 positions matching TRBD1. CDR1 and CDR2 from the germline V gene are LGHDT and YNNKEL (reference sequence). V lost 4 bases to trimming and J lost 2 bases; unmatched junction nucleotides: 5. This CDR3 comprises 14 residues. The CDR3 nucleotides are TGTGCCAGCAGCCCGGGACAGACAACCTACGAGCAGTACTTC. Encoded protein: CASSPGQTTYEQYF.

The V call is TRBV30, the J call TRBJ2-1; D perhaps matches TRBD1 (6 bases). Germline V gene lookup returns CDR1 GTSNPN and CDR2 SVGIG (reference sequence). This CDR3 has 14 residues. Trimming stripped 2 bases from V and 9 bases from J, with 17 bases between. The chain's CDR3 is CAWSTGTTSGEQFF. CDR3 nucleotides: TGTGCCTGGAGTACAGGGACCACGTCCGGTGAGCAGTTCTTC.

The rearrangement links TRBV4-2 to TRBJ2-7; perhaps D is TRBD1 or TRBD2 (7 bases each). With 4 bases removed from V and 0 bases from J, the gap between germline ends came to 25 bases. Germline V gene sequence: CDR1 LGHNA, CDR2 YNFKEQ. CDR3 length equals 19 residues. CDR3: CASSLIWNREGASSYEQYF. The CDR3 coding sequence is TGTGCCAGCAGCCTAATTTGGAACAGGGAGGGGGCGAGCTCCTACGAGCAGTACTTC.

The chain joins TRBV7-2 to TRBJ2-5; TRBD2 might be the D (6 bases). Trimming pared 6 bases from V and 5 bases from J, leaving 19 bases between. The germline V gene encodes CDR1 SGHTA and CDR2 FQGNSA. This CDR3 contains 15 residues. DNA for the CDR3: TGTGCCAGCAGTCAACAGTACGGGAGTGGGGAGACCCAGTACTTC. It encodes CASSQQYGSGETQYF.

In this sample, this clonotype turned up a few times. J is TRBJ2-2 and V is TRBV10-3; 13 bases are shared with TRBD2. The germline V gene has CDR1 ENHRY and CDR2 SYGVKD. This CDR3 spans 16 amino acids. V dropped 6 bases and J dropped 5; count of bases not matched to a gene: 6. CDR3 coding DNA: TGTGCCATCAGGATGACTAGCGGGAGGTTTACCGGGGAGCTGTTTTTT. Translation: CAIRMTSGRFTGELFF.

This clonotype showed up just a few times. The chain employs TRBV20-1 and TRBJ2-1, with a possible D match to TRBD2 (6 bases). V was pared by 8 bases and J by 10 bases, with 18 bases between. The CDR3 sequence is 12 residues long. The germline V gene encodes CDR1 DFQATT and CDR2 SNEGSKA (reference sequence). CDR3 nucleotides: TGCAGTCTGCTACTAGCAGGAGGAGAGCAGTTCTTC. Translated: CSLLLAGGEQFF.

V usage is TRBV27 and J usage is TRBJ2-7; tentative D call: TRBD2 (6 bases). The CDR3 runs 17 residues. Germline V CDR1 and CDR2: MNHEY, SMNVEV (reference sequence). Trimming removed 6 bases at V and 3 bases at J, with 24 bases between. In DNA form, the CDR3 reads TGTGCCAGCAGGGATAGGGTACGGGCTAGCGACTACTACGAGCAGTACTTC. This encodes CASRDRVRASDYYEQYF.

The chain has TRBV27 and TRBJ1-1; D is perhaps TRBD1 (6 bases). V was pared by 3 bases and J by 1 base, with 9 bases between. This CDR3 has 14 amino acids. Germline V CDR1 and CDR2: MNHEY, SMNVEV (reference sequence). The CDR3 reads CASSFRGPNTEAFF. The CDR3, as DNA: TGTGCCAGCAGTTTCAGGGGTCCGAACACTGAAGCTTTCTTT.

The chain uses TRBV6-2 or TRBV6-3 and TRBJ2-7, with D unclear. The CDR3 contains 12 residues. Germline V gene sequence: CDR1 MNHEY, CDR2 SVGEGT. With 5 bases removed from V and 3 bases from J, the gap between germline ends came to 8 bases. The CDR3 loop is CASSRLNYEQYF. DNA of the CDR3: TGTGCCAGCAGTCGACTGAACTACGAGCAGTACTTC.

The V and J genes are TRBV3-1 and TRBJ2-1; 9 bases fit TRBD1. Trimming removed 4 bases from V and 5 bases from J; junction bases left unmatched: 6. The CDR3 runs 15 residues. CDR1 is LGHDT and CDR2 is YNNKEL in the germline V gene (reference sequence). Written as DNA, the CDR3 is TGTGCCAGCAGCCCCGGGACAGGGTGGGACAATGAGCAGTTCTTC. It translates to CASSPGTGWDNEQFF.

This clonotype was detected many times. The CDR3 here is CASSLSTGGTEAFF. CDR3 sequence (DNA): TGCGCCAGCAGCCTCTCGACAGGGGGCACTGAAGCTTTCTTT. The V gene is TRBV5-1, the J gene TRBJ1-1; 9 nucleotides agree with TRBD1. The CDR3 length is 14 residues. V shed 4 bases and J 4 bases; nucleotides not matched to a gene: 5. Per germline, CDR1 SGHRS and CDR2 YFSETQ.

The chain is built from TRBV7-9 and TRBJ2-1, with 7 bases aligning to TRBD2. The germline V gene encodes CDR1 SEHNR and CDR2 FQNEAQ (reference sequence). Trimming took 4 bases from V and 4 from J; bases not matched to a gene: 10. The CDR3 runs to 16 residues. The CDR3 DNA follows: TGTGCCAGCAGCTCCAGACTCGGGGGGATTTACAATGAGCAGTTCTTC. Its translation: CASSSRLGGIYNEQFF.

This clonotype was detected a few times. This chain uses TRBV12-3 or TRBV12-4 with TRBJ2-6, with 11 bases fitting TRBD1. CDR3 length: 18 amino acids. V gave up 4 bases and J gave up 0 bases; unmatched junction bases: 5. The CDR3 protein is CASSSLGQGGSGANVLTF. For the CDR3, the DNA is TGTGCCAGCAGTTCCCTGGGACAGGGGGGCTCTGGGGCCAACGTCCTGACTTTC.

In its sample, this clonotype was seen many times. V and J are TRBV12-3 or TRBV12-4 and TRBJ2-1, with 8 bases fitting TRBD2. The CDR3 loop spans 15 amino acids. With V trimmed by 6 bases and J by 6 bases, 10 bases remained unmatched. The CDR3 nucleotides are TGTGCCAGCAGCCCTGGACTAGCAGGGTTCAATGAGCAGTTCTTC. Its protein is CASSPGLAGFNEQFF.

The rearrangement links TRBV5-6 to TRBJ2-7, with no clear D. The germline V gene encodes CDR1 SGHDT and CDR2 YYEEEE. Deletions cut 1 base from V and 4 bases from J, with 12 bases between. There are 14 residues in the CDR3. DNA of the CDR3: TGTGCCAGCAGCTTGTATTTAGAAACGTACGAGCAGTACTTC. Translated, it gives CASSLYLETYEQYF.

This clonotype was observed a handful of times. CDR3 protein: CASSYSRGGGQPQHF. The CDR3 DNA follows: TGTGCCAGCAGTTACTCACGGGGGGGAGGTCAGCCCCAGCATTTT. This chain joins TRBV6-5 and TRBJ1-5, with D possibly matching TRBD1 (5 bases). Trimming removed 0 bases from V and 6 bases from J, with 12 bases in between. This CDR3 comprises 15 residues. CDR1 and CDR2 from the germline V gene are MNHEY and SVGAGI.

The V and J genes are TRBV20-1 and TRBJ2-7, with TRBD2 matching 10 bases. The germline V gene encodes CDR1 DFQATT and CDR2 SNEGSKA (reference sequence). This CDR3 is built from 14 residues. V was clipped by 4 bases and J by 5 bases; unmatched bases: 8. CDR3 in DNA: TGCAGTGCTATCCTAGCGGGAGAGGAACACGAGCAGTACTTC. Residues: CSAILAGEEHEQYF.

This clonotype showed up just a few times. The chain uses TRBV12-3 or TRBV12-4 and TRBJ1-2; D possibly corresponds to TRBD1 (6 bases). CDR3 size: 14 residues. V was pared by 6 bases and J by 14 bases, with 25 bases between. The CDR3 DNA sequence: TGTGCCAGCAGCCACAGGGTGTCCCCTCTGAGGAGGACCTTC. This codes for CASSHRVSPLRRTF.

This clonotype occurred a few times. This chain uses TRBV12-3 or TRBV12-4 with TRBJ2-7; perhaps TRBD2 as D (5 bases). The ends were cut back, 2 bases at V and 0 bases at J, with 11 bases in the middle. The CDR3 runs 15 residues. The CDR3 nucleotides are TGTGCCAGCAGTTTATTCTCGGGGAGCTCCTACGAGCAGTACTTC. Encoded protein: CASSLFSGSSYEQYF.

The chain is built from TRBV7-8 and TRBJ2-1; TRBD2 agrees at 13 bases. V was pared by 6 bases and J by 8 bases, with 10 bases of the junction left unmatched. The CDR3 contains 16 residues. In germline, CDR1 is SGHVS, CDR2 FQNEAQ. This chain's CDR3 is CASSSGRLAGGDEQFF. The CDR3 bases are TGTGCCAGCAGTTCCGGGAGACTAGCGGGGGGAGATGAGCAGTTCTTC.

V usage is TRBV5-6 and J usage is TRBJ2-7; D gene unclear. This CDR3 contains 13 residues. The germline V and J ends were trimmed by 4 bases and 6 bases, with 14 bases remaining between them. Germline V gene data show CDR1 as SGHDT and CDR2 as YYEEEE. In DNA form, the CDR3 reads TGTGCCAGCAGCACCCTCCTCCTCTCCGAGCAGTACTTC. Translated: CASSTLLLSEQYF.

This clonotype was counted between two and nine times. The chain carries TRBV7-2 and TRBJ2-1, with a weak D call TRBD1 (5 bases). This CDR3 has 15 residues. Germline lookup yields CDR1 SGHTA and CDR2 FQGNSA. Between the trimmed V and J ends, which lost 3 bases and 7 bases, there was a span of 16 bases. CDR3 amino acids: CASSFQLGLRNEQFF. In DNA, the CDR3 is TGTGCCAGCAGCTTTCAGTTGGGGCTTAGGAATGAGCAGTTCTTC.

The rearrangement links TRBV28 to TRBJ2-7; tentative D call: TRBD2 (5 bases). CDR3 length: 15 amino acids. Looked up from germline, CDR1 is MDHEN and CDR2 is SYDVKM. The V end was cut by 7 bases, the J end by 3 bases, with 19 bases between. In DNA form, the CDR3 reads TGTGCCAGCACCAACGTGGGAGATATAGGCTACGAGCAGTACTTC. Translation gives CASTNVGDIGYEQYF. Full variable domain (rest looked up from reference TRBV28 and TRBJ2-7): DVKVTQSSRYLVKRTGEKVFLECVQDMDHENMFWYRQDPGLGLRLIYFSYDVKMKEKGDIPEGYSVSREKKERFSLILESASTNQTSMYLCASTNVGDIGYEQYFGPGTRLTVT.

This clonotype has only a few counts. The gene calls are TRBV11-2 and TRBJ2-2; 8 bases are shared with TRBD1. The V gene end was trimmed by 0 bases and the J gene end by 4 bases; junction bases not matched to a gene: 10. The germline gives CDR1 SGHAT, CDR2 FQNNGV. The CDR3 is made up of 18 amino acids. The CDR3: CASSLEGSTGDVTGELFF. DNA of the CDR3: TGTGCCAGCAGCTTAGAGGGTTCGACAGGGGATGTCACCGGGGAGCTGTTTTTT.

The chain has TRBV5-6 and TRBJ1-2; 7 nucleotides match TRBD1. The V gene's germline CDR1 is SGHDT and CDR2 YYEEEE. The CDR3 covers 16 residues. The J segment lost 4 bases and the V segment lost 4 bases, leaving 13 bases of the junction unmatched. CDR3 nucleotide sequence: TGTGCCAGCAGCAACGACCTCAACCAGGGGGGCTATGGCTACACCTTC. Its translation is CASSNDLNQGGYGYTF.